The T cell receptor beta chain under discussion was sequenced for a study of T cell responses to AZD1222 COVID-19 vaccine. Only in-frame clones appear in the TCRdb table, and some are missing; sequencing was by immunoSEQ multiplex PCR. In the table there are 98,000 or so clones, about four fifths of which are singletons. This clone was seen a single time. This TCR came from an adult who received the AZD1222 COVID-19 vaccine. Material: peripheral blood, obtained 28 days after the second AZD1222 dose.

CDR3 amino acids: CASRSPGTGAYEQYF. CDR3 nucleotides: TGTGCCAGCCGGTCTCCCGGGACAGGGGCCTACGAGCAGTACTTC. The chain recombines TRBV6-5 with TRBJ2-7, with 10 bases matching TRBD1. CDR3 length equals 15 residues. V shed 8 bases and J 2 bases; nucleotides not matched to a gene: 9. Germline values: CDR1 MNHEY, CDR2 SVGAGI.